The 19 T cell receptor beta chains listed next were all sequenced from one sample in a study of identical twins. TCRdb passed the 5' RACE reads through MiXCR, listing each CDR3 protein once. The table includes 640,000 or so distinct CDR3 sequences, 5.5% to 6.5% detected once. The material sequenced was naive T cells sorted from blood. The receptors originated from a man aged 18 to 30 in good health.

At least ten counts were recorded for this clonotype. This sequence joins TRBV12-3 or TRBV12-4 and TRBJ2-4; a weak D match, TRBD1 (7 bases). V gave up 6 bases and J gave up 6 bases, with 27 bases separating them. CDR3 length: 18 amino acids. CDR3 loop: CASSRNPGLSSGGNIQYF. As DNA, the CDR3 is TGTGCCAGCAGCAGAAATCCGGGACTTTCCTCAGGGGGAAACATTCAGTACTTC.

The table lists this clonotype with many counts. The rearrangement joins TRBV20-1 to TRBJ2-1, with TRBD1 matching 8 bases. CDR1 and CDR2 (germline): DFQATT, SNEGSKA (reference sequence). V lost 6 bases, J lost 5 bases, and 6 bases stayed unmatched. The CDR3 extends over 13 amino acids. CDR3 amino acids: CSADRGGHNEQFF. CDR3 nucleotides: TGCAGTGCCGACAGGGGAGGACACAATGAGCAGTTCTTC.

This clonotype has ten or more counts. The rearrangement joins TRBV10-3 to TRBJ2-5; 9 bases are shared with TRBD2. CDR1 and CDR2 from the germline V gene are ENHRY and SYGVKD. V lost 3 bases to trimming and J lost 5 bases; unmatched junction nucleotides: 4. The CDR3 runs 14 residues. CDR3 in DNA: TGTGCCATCAGTGAAGGTAGCGGGAGTGAGACCCAGTACTTC. Protein sequence: CAISEGSGSETQYF.

This rearrangement joins TRBV5-1 to TRBJ1-1, with TRBD1 matching over 8 bases. CDR3 length: 15 amino acids. Germline V CDR1 and CDR2: SGHRS, YFSETQ. V was pared by 2 bases and J by 3 bases, with 6 bases of the junction left unmatched. In DNA, the CDR3 is TGCGCCAGCAGCTTCTTAGACAGGGGTGACACTGAAGCTTTCTTT. This gives the protein CASSFLDRGDTEAFF. Combining the CDR3 with reference TRBV5-1 and TRBJ1-1 gives the whole variable domain KAGVTQTPRYLIKTRGQQVTLSCSPISGHRSVSWYQQTPGQGLQFLFEYFSETQRNKGNFPGRFSGRQFSNSRSEMNVSTLELGDSALYLCASSFLDRGDTEAFFGQGTRLTVV.

Only a few counts were recorded for this clonotype. The chain recombines TRBV12-3 or TRBV12-4 with TRBJ2-2; TRBD1 is a possible D gene (5 bases). Trimming left V 5 bases short and J 6 bases short, with 22 bases between. The CDR3 has 17 amino acids. DNA for the CDR3: TGTGCCAGCAGTCGGCATCCAGGGATAATATCTTCCGGGGAGCTGTTTTTT. Encoded protein: CASSRHPGIISSGELFF.

The J gene is TRBJ2-6, the V gene TRBV19; D might be TRBD2 (6 bases). The germline V and J ends were trimmed by 4 bases and 4 bases, with 11 bases remaining between them. This CDR3 comprises 15 residues. Germline V gives CDR1 LNHDA, CDR2 SQIVND (reference sequence). For the CDR3, the DNA is TGTGCCAGTAGTAGGGGGACTGTGGGGGCCAACGTCCTGACTTTC. Its protein is CASSRGTVGANVLTF.

This rearrangement joins TRBV7-9 to TRBJ1-4; D might be TRBD1 (6 bases). The ends were cut back, 0 bases at V and 8 bases at J, with 16 bases in the middle. The germline V gene has CDR1 SEHNR and CDR2 FQNEAQ (reference sequence). The CDR3 covers 16 residues. The CDR3 DNA reads as TGTGCCAGCAGCTTAGCGGGAACAGGGATGGAAGAAAAACTGTTTTTT. It codes for CASSLAGTGMEEKLFF.

This clonotype was detected many times. The rearrangement uses TRBV7-9 and TRBJ2-7; no clear D. V was clipped by 3 bases and J by 1 base, with 16 bases between them. The CDR3 runs 16 residues. Germline-derived CDR1 and CDR2 are SEHNR and FQNEAQ (reference sequence). DNA for the CDR3: TGTGCCAGCAGCTTTCATGGGCAGGCCGATTCCTACGAGCAGTACGTC. Protein: CASSFHGQADSYEQYV.

The chain links TRBV11-2 to TRBJ2-2; 11 bases fit TRBD2. CDR3 length equals 21 residues. Per germline, CDR1 SGHAT and CDR2 FQNNGV. Trimming at V came to 3 bases and at J to 5 bases, leaving 20 bases not matched to a gene. CDR3 protein: CASSFPVQSLAGGLETGELFF. CDR3 DNA sequence: TGTGCCAGCAGCTTCCCTGTTCAATCGCTAGCGGGAGGCCTTGAGACCGGGGAGCTGTTTTTT.

This clonotype came up many times. The rearrangement joins TRBV20-1 to TRBJ2-2, with TRBD2 matching over 8 bases. V shed 1 base, J shed 3 bases, and the junction held 4 bases outside the gene matches. The CDR3 is made up of 15 amino acids. In germline, CDR1 is DFQATT, CDR2 SNEGSKA (reference sequence). CDR3 sequence: CSARAAGVDTGELFF. The CDR3 nucleotides are TGCAGTGCTAGAGCAGCGGGAGTCGACACCGGGGAGCTGTTTTTT.

This sequence joins TRBV2 and TRBJ1-1; D is unclear. Deletions cut 4 bases from V and 11 bases from J, with 17 bases between. The CDR3 extends over 13 amino acids. Germline CDR1 reads SNHLY; CDR2 reads FYNNEI. The CDR3 sequence is CASSARTEGIAFF. In DNA, the CDR3 is TGTGCCAGCAGTGCGCGCACAGAAGGGATCGCTTTCTTT.

The chain links TRBV24-1 to TRBJ2-1; D remains unclear. The CDR3 loop spans 13 amino acids. Germline lookup yields CDR1 KGHDR and CDR2 SFDVKD. Trimming stripped 7 bases from V and 3 bases from J, with 9 bases between. As DNA, the CDR3 is TGTGCCACCAGGGGTTACAACTACAATGAGCAGTTCTTC. Protein product: CATRGYNYNEQFF.

This clonotype occurred a few times. V and J are TRBV4-1 and TRBJ2-3, with D perhaps TRBD1 (6 bases). Germline assignment: CDR1 MGHRA and CDR2 YSYEKL. Trimming pared 1 base from V and 5 bases from J, leaving 16 bases between. CDR3 length: 16 amino acids. The DNA of the CDR3 is TGCGCCAGCAGCCAAGTGCCCAGAGGGGGTCTAGATACGCAGTATTTT. The encoded protein is CASSQVPRGGLDTQYF.

V usage is TRBV6-1 and J usage is TRBJ2-1, with a possible D match to TRBD1 (6 bases). CDR3 length equals 13 residues. The V gene lost 10 bases and the J gene lost 7 bases, with 17 bases spanning the gap. The germline CDR1 and CDR2 sequences are MNHNS and SASEGT. CDR3 coding DNA: TGTGCCATTCAAACCAGGGGTGGTAATGAGCAGTTCTTC. Translated, it gives CAIQTRGGNEQFF.

The chain uses TRBV5-1 and TRBJ2-5; D unresolved. CDR3 length: 14 residues. Deletions cut 6 bases from V and 4 bases from J, with 16 bases between. The V gene's germline CDR1 is SGHRS and CDR2 YFSETQ. Here the CDR3 reads CASTEVGGSETQYF. The CDR3, as DNA: TGCGCCAGCACTGAGGTCGGCGGCTCAGAGACCCAGTACTTC.

The chain links TRBV5-1 to TRBJ1-1, with no clear D. Trimming stripped 1 base from V and 1 base from J, with 11 bases between. Germline V gene sequence: CDR1 SGHRS, CDR2 YFSETQ. This CDR3 spans 15 amino acids. The CDR3 DNA is TGCGCCAGCAGCTTGTTAGCCGGGAGGAACACTGAAGCTTTCTTT. Protein sequence: CASSLLAGRNTEAFF. The full variable domain, its missing parts supplied by reference TRBV5-1 and TRBJ1-1, is KAGVTQTPRYLIKTRGQQVTLSCSPISGHRSVSWYQQTPGQGLQFLFEYFSETQRNKGNFPGRFSGRQFSNSRSEMNVSTLELGDSALYLCASSLLAGRNTEAFFGQGTRLTVV.

The table lists this clonotype with a few counts. The chain is built from TRBV7-2 and TRBJ2-1; D is undetermined. The CDR3 runs to 13 residues. Germline V gives CDR1 SGHTA, CDR2 FQGNSA. V lost 1 base to trimming and J lost 8 bases, with 9 bases between them. CDR3 DNA sequence: TGTGCCAGCAGCTTAGTTCCTATCGATGAGCAGTTCTTC. It encodes CASSLVPIDEQFF.

This clonotype was found many times. The chain has TRBV2 and TRBJ2-7, with 11 bases lining up with TRBD1. The junction had 8 bases not matched to a gene; V was cut back by 7 bases and J by 0 bases. The CDR3 is 16 residues long. Germline V CDR1 and CDR2: SNHLY, FYNNEI. The CDR3 sequence: CASKGDRGYISYEQYV. CDR3 in DNA: TGTGCCAGCAAAGGGGACAGGGGGTATATCTCCTACGAGCAGTACGTC.

V usage is TRBV3-1 and J usage is TRBJ2-2; no definite D call. The CDR3 extends over 14 amino acids. Germline V gene lookup returns CDR1 LGHDT and CDR2 YNNKEL (reference sequence). V dropped 10 bases and J dropped 5 bases, with 17 bases sitting between them. In DNA, the CDR3 is TGTGCCACCGCGACGGTAGCAGGTACCGGGGAGCTGTTTTTT. Translation: CATATVAGTGELFF. Using reference TRBV3-1 and TRBJ2-2 for the parts outside the CDR3, the full variable domain is DTAVSQTPKYLVTQMGNDKSIKCEQNLGHDTMYWYKQDSKKFLKIMFSYNNKELIINETVPNRFSPKSPDKAHLNLHINSLELGDSAVYFCATATVAGTGELFFGEGSRLTVL.